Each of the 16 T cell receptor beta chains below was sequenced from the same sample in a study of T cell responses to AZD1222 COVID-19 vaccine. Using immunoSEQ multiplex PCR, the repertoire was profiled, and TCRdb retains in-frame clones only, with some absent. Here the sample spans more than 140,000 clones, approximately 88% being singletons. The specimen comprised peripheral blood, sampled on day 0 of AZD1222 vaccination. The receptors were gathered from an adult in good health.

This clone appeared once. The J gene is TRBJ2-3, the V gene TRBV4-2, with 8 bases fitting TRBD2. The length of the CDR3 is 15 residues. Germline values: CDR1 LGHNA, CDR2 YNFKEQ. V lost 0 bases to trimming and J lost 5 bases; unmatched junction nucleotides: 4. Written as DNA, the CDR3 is TGTGCCAGCAGCCAAGAAACCGGGGGGGAAGATACGCAGTATTTT. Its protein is CASSQETGGEDTQYF.

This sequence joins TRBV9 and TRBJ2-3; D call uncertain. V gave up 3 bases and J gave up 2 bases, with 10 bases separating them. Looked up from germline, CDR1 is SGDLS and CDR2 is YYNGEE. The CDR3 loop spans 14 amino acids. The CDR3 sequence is CASSAIVTTDTQYF. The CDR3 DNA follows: TGTGCCAGCAGCGCCATCGTGACCACAGATACGCAGTATTTT. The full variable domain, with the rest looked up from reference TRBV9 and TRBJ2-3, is DSGVTQTPKHLITATGQRVTLRCSPRSGDLSVYWYQQSLDQGLQFLIQYYNGEERAKGNILERFSAQQFPDLHSELNLSSLELGDSALYFCASSAIVTTDTQYFGPGTRLTVL.

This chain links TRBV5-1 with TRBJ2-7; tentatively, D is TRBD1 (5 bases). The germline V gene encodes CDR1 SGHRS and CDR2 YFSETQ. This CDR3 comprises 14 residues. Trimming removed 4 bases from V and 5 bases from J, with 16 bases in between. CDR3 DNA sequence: TGCGCCAGCAGCACTGGCCCCAGGGCCCACGAGCAGTACTTC. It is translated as CASSTGPRAHEQYF.

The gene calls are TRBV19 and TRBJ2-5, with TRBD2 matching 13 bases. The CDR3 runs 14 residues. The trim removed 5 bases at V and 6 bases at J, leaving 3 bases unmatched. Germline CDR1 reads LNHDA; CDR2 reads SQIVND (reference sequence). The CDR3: CASSLGTSGKTQYF. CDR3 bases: TGTGCCAGTAGTCTCGGGACTAGCGGGAAGACCCAGTACTTC.

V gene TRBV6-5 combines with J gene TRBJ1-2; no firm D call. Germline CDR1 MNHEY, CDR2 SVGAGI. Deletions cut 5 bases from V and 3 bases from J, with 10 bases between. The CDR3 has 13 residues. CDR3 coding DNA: TGTGCCAGCAGTCTGGTGGGTGACTATGGCTACACCTTC. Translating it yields CASSLVGDYGYTF.

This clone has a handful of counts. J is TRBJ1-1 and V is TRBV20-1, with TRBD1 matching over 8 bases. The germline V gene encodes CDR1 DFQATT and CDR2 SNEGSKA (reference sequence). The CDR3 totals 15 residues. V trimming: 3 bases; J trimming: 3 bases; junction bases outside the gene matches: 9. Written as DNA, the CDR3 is TGCAGTGCTAGTCAGGGGGCGCGGTGGGACACTGAAGCTTTCTTT. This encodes CSASQGARWDTEAFF.

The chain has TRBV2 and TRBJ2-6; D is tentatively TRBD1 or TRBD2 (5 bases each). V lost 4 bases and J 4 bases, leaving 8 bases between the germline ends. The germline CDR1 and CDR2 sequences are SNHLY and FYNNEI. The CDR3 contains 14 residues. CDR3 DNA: TGTGCCAGCAGTGGGGGGTCCGGGGCCAACGTCCTGACTTTC. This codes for CASSGGSGANVLTF.

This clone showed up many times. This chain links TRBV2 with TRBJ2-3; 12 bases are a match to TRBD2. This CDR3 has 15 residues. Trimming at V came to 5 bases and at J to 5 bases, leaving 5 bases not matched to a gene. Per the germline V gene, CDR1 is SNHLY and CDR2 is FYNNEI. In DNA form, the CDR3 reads TGTGCCAGCAGTTTGACTAGCGGGAGTATAGATACGCAGTATTTT. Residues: CASSLTSGSIDTQYF. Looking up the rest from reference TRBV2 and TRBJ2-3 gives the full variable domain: EPEVTQTPSHQVTQMGQEVILRCVPISNHLYFYWYRQILGQKVEFLVSFYNNEISEKSEIFDDQFSVERPDGSNFTLKIRSTKLEDSAMYFCASSLTSGSIDTQYFGPGTRLTVL.

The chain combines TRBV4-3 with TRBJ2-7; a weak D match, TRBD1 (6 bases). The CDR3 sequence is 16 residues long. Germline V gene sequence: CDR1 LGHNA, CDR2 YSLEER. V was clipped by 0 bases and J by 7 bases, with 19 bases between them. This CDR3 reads CASSQDRQGFLREQYF. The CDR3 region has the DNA TGCGCCAGCAGCCAAGATCGGCAGGGGTTCCTCCGGGAGCAGTACTTC.

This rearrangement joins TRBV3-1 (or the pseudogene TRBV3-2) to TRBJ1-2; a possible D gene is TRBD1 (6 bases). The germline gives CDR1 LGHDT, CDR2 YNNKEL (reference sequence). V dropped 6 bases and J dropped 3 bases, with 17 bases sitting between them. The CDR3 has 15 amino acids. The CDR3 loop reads CASRGGGPVDYGYTF. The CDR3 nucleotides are TGTGCCAGCAGGGGCGGGGGCCCGGTCGACTATGGCTACACCTTC.

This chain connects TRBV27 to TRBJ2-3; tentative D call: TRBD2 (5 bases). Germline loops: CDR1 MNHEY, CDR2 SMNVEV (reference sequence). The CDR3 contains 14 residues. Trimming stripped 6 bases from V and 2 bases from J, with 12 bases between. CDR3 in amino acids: CASRLSGPTDTQYF. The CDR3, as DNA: TGTGCCAGCAGGCTCAGCGGACCCACAGATACGCAGTATTTT.

CDR3 bases: TGCAGCGTGGGGGACAGGGTAGATGGGACCCAGCATTTT. This sequence encodes CSVGDRVDGTQHF. J is TRBJ1-5 and V is TRBV29-1, with 9 bases identical to TRBD1. Trimming at V came to 6 bases and at J to 11 bases, leaving 11 bases not matched to a gene. This CDR3 contains 13 residues. Germline V CDR1 and CDR2: SQVTM, ANQGSEA.

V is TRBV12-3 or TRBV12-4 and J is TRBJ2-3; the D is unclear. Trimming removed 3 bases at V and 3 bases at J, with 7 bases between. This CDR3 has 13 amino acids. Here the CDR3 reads CASSFYRTDTQYF. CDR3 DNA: TGTGCCAGCAGTTTTTACCGTACAGATACGCAGTATTTT.

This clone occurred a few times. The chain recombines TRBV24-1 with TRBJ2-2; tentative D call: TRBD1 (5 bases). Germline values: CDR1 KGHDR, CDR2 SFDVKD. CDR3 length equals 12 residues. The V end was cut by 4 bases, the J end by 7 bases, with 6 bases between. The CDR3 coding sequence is TGTGCCACCAGTGAAGGGGTCGGGGAGCTGTTTTTT. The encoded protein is CATSEGVGELFF.

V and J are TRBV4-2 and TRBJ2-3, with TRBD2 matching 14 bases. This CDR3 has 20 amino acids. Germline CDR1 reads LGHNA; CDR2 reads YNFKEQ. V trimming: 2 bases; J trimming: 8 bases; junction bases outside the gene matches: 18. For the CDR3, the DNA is TGTGCCAGCAGCCAAAGCAATCGGGACAGGGGACTAGCGGGAGTGGGTACGCAGTATTTT. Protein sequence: CASSQSNRDRGLAGVGTQYF.

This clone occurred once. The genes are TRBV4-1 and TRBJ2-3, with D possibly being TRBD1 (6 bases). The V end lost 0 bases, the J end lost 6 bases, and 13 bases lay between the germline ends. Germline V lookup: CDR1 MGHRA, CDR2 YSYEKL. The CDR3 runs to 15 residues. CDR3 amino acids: CASSQEGQIADTQYF. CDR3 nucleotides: TGCGCCAGCAGCCAAGAGGGACAAATCGCGGATACGCAGTATTTT.